This T cell receptor (beta chain) emerged from a study of shared clonotypes between healthy human individuals (dated by TCRdb to 2018 to 2020). Background for the entire study: The cohort included three men and a couple of women between 18 and 49 years of age. Libraries were prepared and TCR repertoires were sequenced by different laboratories using diverse techniques, in order to increase sequencing depth and limit assay-specific biases. Leukapheresis yielded between about 0.9 and 9 billion PBMCs per donor. Per donor, three plates each were used for CD4 naive and CD4 memory, two for CD8 naive, and one for CD8 memory. To estimate repertoire size and how much clonotype sharing occurs between individuals, the study deeply sequenced the blood TCR repertoires of about five healthy adults. The investigation overall reported the following: Sampling was restricted to blood, and TCR repertoires in tissue are likely to differ from TCR repertoires in blood. Based on pairwise subsampling, the degree of clonotype sharing among donors was expected to be affected by sequencing depth. Approximately 5% of naive CD4, 3% to 4% of naive CD8, around 2.3% of memory CD4, and 0.4% of memory CD8 clonotypes were shared across several donors. Rarefaction of sorted-subset datasets indicated incomplete sequencing despite the large sequencing depth. Clonotypes shared by all four sorted-subset donors showed higher generation probabilities than non-shared clonotypes. Naive subsets generally had larger estimated clonotype richness than memory subsets. The small number of donors limited the genetic and exposure-history diversity represented.

CDR1 and CDR2 are drawn from the germline V gene: KGHSH, LQKENI. After removal of 3 bases from V and 4 bases from J, the junction retains 6 bases not matched to a gene. From its cysteine to its phenylalanine, the CDR3 spans 14 amino acids. The sequence is cut down to CDR3 DNA, 42 bases in frame from base 1. About this clone itself: No cognate antigen has been identified for it. There are no base qualities to consult, and no much larger clone falls within one base. Within the sample, other DNA sequences also encode this same CDR3.

TCR CDR3 regions were amplified from genomic DNA by multiplex PCR using the deep immunoSEQ assay. Extracted genomic DNA from each cell subset was spread evenly across all wells of several immunoSEQ 96-well plates, with each plate serving as a replicate. For sorted subsets, each replicate PCR was loaded with around 200 ng genomic DNA, equivalent to about 30,000 T cell genomes. Purified libraries were measured with a Qubit 3.0 fluorometer, size-checked on a Bioanalyzer 2100, and measured again with the KAPA Library Quantification kit. Every immunoSEQ 96-well plate was sequenced on a separate single-read 150-cycle Illumina NextSeq 550 flow cell. In the paper's pipeline: Because the immunoSEQ output held only junctional sequences and lacked quality scores, the filtering could not match the filtering applied to full-length reads. To assign V/J genes and CDR3, sequences were annotated using PyIR, a Python wrapper for IgBLAST v1.9, with IMGT germline references. Reads were removed for weak V/J assignments (E-value above 1e-6), missing CDR3, stop codons, out-of-frame junctions, or ambiguous translated residues. V3J clonotypes were defined as sequences sharing the same inferred V gene, J gene, and CDR3 amino acid sequence. To compute the percentage overlap between repertoires, the number of shared unique clonotypes was divided by the size of the smaller repertoire. Repertoire richness was assessed with RTK rarefaction, the Chao1 estimator, and Recon v2.1 estimates of unobserved clonotypes. OLGA was used to compute generation probabilities for all TCRbeta clonotypes that the gDNA method yielded from a handful of donors. The source is immuneACCESS, and TCRdb retained only in-frame sequences with V and J called. Part of the clones is not carried over; for the studies checked, unresolved V genes explain less than half of this, and the remainder is unexplained. D and trimming were read from the DNA, whereas the V and J calls and clone size are those reported in that table. The sample includes around 700,000 clones, with approximately 79% observed a single time. Jointly, the top ten make up about 1.7% of the sample.

Donors were healthy HIV-negative adults with no recently reported acute infections or vaccinations. All donors were Caucasian adults living in Nashville, Tennessee, USA. CD4+ T cells were enriched by magnetic negative selection, after which naive cells were positively selected on CD45RA and the negative fraction was taken as the memory subset. After blood collection by leukapheresis, PBMCs were isolated using Ficoll-Histopaque density gradient centrifugation and then cryopreserved in the vapor phase of liquid nitrogen. Analytical flow cytometry was used to check the purity and quantity of every magnetically sorted T cell population. From each sorted fraction, genomic DNA was isolated and quantified by UV absorbance on a Nanodrop 2000c.

The source of this sequence is a woman in her 30s in good health. The chain uses TRBV18 and TRBJ2-7, with 7 bases aligning to TRBD1. Sample: memory CD4+ T cells sorted from blood. Interpreted using the paper, the cell subset or site label stands for: CD45RA-negative fraction. The DNA reads as follows: TGTGCCAGCTCACCTCGACAGGGAGTATACGAGCAGTACTTC. It translates as CASSPRQGVYEQYF. Full variable domain (CDR3 extended with the reference TRBV18 and TRBJ2-7 proteins): NAGVMQNPRHLVRRRGQEARLRCSPMKGHSHVYWYRQLPEEGLKFMVYLQKENIIDESGMPKERFSAEFPKEGPSILRIQQVVRGDSAAYFCASSPRQGVYEQYFGPGTRLTVT.